These 21 T cell receptor beta chains were sequenced from one sample in a study of identical twins. Each CDR3 protein is one row after TCRdb ran MiXCR on the 5' RACE reads. The profile shows 600,000 to 800,000 distinct CDR3 sequences, 21% of them singletons. The data were also submitted as part of a second study, on T cells expressing NK-cell markers.

Material for sequencing was PBMCs. The receptors were sampled from a woman aged 18-29 years in good health.

This clonotype was seen a handful of times. The chain employs TRBV20-1 and TRBJ2-7; D is possibly TRBD2 (5 bases). The V and J ends lost 0 bases and 0 bases respectively, with 9 bases between them. The CDR3 totals 14 residues. Germline loops: CDR1 DFQATT, CDR2 SNEGSKA (reference sequence). Here the CDR3 DNA reads TGCAGTGCTAGAGAGGGCGGGCACTCCTACGAGCAGTACTTC. As protein: CSAREGGHSYEQYF.

The J gene is TRBJ2-7, the V gene TRBV5-1, with D possibly matching TRBD1 (6 bases). This CDR3 has 15 amino acids. Germline V gives CDR1 SGHRS, CDR2 YFSETQ. Deletions cut 0 bases from V and 0 bases from J, with 10 bases between. DNA for the CDR3: TGCGCCAGCAGCTTGGCGCCAGGGGTCTCCTACGAGCAGTACTTC. Translation: CASSLAPGVSYEQYF.

This clonotype was counted many times. The V gene is TRBV20-1, the J gene TRBJ2-2; D unresolved. Germline V gene sequence: CDR1 DFQATT, CDR2 SNEGSKA (reference sequence). The CDR3 length is 14 residues. V was pared by 6 bases and J by 4 bases, with 15 bases between. CDR3 region: CSASDGRTTGELFF. CDR3 bases: TGCAGTGCAAGCGATGGCCGAACCACCGGGGAGCTGTTTTTT.

V is TRBV11-2 and J is TRBJ2-2, with D possibly being TRBD1 or TRBD2 (5 bases each). Trimming removed 5 bases from V and 4 bases from J, with 11 bases in between. Germline CDR1 is SGHAT and CDR2 is FQNNGV. The CDR3 runs 14 residues. The CDR3 coding sequence is TGTGCCAGCAGCCCCCGGGACCCCACCGGGGAGCTGTTTTTT. Encoded protein: CASSPRDPTGELFF. Full variable domain (outside the CDR3, taken from reference TRBV11-2 and TRBJ2-2): EAGVAQSPRYKIIEKRQSVAFWCNPISGHATLYWYQQILGQGPKLLIQFQNNGVVDDSQLPKDRFSAERLKGVDSTLKIQPAKLEDSAVYLCASSPRDPTGELFFGEGSRLTVL.

The chain couples TRBV20-1 to TRBJ2-7, with D possibly being TRBD1 or TRBD2 (5 bases each). Germline V gene sequence: CDR1 DFQATT, CDR2 SNEGSKA (reference sequence). Trimming cost V 5 bases and J 1 base, with 15 bases left between them. The CDR3 sequence is 14 residues long. As DNA, the CDR3 is TGCAGTGCTCCGAATTTAGAGGGGTCCTACGAGCAGTACTTC. It codes for CSAPNLEGSYEQYF.

In its sample, this clonotype was seen many times. The rearrangement links TRBV12-3 or TRBV12-4 to TRBJ2-5; D uncertain. The CDR3 contains 14 residues. V was clipped by 0 bases and J by 4 bases, with 9 bases between them. CDR3 sequence (DNA): TGTGCCAGCAGTTTAGCACTACTTATAGAGACCCAGTACTTC. As protein: CASSLALLIETQYF.

This clonotype came up many times. The chain has TRBV13 and TRBJ2-5; tentative D call: TRBD1 (6 bases). CDR3 length: 12 amino acids. V was cut by 6 bases and J by 3 bases, with 8 bases left in between. CDR1 PRHDT and CDR2 FYEKMQ come from the germline V gene (reference sequence). The CDR3 loop is CASRAGEETQYF. DNA of the CDR3: TGTGCCAGCAGAGCAGGGGAAGAGACCCAGTACTTC.

This clonotype was recorded a few times. The chain joins TRBV5-6 to TRBJ2-2; 10 positions match TRBD2. Germline values: CDR1 SGHDT, CDR2 YYEEEE. Losses at the gene ends were 4 bases for V and 0 bases for J; bases not matched to a gene: 6. The CDR3 extends over 17 amino acids. The CDR3 DNA reads TGTGCCAGCAGCAGGCGGGGACTAGCGTCGAACACCGGGGAGCTGTTTTTT. Its translation is CASSRRGLASNTGELFF.

CDR3 sequence: CSASADTGSPLHF. The CDR3 DNA is TGCAGTGCTAGTGCGGACACCGGATCCCCCCTCCACTTT. The chain couples TRBV20-1 to TRBJ1-6, with TRBD1 as a possible D gene (5 bases). Trimming removed 3 bases at V and 13 bases at J, with 16 bases between. Germline V lookup: CDR1 DFQATT, CDR2 SNEGSKA (reference sequence). CDR3 length equals 13 residues.

The sample holds many counts of this clonotype. V usage is TRBV28 and J usage is TRBJ2-3, with a tentative D call TRBD2 (5 bases). Deletions cut 5 bases from V and 3 bases from J, with 18 bases between. The CDR3 runs to 16 residues. Germline V lookup: CDR1 MDHEN, CDR2 SYDVKM. The CDR3: CASSGLAGVQTDTQYF. In nucleotides, the CDR3 is TGTGCCAGCAGTGGGCTAGCCGGAGTACAAACAGATACGCAGTATTTT.

J is TRBJ2-1 and V is TRBV7-9, with 10 bases aligning to TRBD2. The J segment lost 5 bases and the V segment lost 5 bases, leaving 6 bases of the junction unmatched. This CDR3 has 15 residues. Germline CDR1 and CDR2: SEHNR and FQNEAQ (reference sequence). The CDR3 bases are TGTGCCAGCAGCCATAGCGGGGGGACGAACAATGAGCAGTTCTTC. It encodes CASSHSGGTNNEQFF. The variable domain in full, with the rest retrieved from reference TRBV7-9 and TRBJ2-1, is DTGVSQNPRHKITKRGQNVTFRCDPISEHNRLYWYRQTLGQGPEFLTYFQNEAQLEKSRLLSDRFSAERPKGSFSTLEIQRTEQGDSAMYLCASSHSGGTNNEQFFGPGTRLTVL.

The V and J genes are TRBV15 and TRBJ2-3; the D is unclear. The germline V gene encodes CDR1 LNHNV and CDR2 YYDKDF (reference sequence). CDR3 size: 12 residues. Trimming removed 3 bases at V and 8 bases at J, with 9 bases between. The CDR3: CATSSGPGTQYF. For the CDR3, the DNA is TGTGCCACCAGCAGTGGGCCCGGTACGCAGTATTTT.

A few counts support this clonotype. This chain links TRBV29-1 with TRBJ2-7, with D maybe TRBD2 (5 bases). V was clipped by 4 bases and J by 6 bases, with 10 bases between them. This CDR3 is 11 amino acids long. The germline V gene encodes CDR1 SQVTM and CDR2 ANQGSEA. The CDR3 DNA follows: TGCAGCGTTGGAAGAGGGAGCGAGCAGTACTTC. Protein product: CSVGRGSEQYF.

V is TRBV6-1 and J is TRBJ1-6, with a tentative D call TRBD1 (5 bases). Germline V gives CDR1 MNHNS, CDR2 SASEGT. Trimming took off 6 bases at V and 9 bases at J, with 15 bases between the two ends. This CDR3 has 14 residues. The CDR3 nucleotides are TGTGCCAGCAGCCGACAGCCGACGGGTTCACCCCTCCACTTT. The encoded protein is CASSRQPTGSPLHF.

The chain employs TRBV15 and TRBJ2-3; D is unresolved. CDR1 and CDR2 (germline): LNHNV, YYDKDF (reference sequence). CDR3 size: 14 residues. V lost 1 base to trimming and J lost 4 bases, with 9 bases between them. CDR3: CATSRAPPPDTQYF. CDR3 nucleotide sequence: TGTGCCACCAGCAGAGCTCCTCCCCCAGATACGCAGTATTTT.

The chain combines TRBV7-3 with TRBJ2-1, with TRBD2 matching 9 bases. The CDR3 contains 14 residues. The trim removed 3 bases at V and 9 bases at J, leaving 6 bases unmatched. Germline V lookup: CDR1 SGHTA, CDR2 FQGTGA. CDR3 DNA sequence: TGTGCCAGCAGCTTTGGCCTAGCGGGGTTTGAGCAGTTCTTC. It translates to CASSFGLAGFEQFF.

This clonotype was seen more than once but under ten times. The chain is built from TRBV12-3 or TRBV12-4 and TRBJ1-2, with 8 bases that match TRBD1. The V segment lost 6 bases and the J segment 8 bases; nucleotides outside the gene matches: 14. The CDR3 contains 15 residues. In DNA, the CDR3 is TGTGCCAGCAGCCCGGGGGTTGGACAGGGAGACGGCTACACCTTC. Translated: CASSPGVGQGDGYTF.

The chain couples TRBV20-1 to TRBJ2-7, with 7 positions matching TRBD1. This CDR3 is built from 13 residues. The V segment lost 6 bases and the J segment 5 bases; nucleotides outside the gene matches: 10. CDR1 and CDR2 (germline): DFQATT, SNEGSKA (reference sequence). The CDR3 DNA reads as TGCAGTGCCCCAGGGGGTATTAAGAACGAGCAGTACTTC. Translation gives CSAPGGIKNEQYF.

Concerning this clonotype itself: The junction differs from germline at one of its ends, possibly a read error. This chain links TRBV5-1 with TRBJ1-1; weak D call: TRBD1 (5 bases). The CDR3 totals 15 residues. Germline V CDR1 and CDR2: SGHRS, YFSETQ. Here the CDR3 reads CASGLDGTMNPEAFF. As DNA, the CDR3 is TGCGCCAGCGGTCTGGACGGGACTATGAACCCTGAAGCTTTCTTT.

This clonotype has only a few counts. The rearrangement joins TRBV20-1 to TRBJ1-3; the D is unclear. The CDR3 is made up of 15 amino acids. Deletions cut 0 bases from V and 2 bases from J, with 11 bases between. Germline CDR1 reads DFQATT; CDR2 reads SNEGSKA (reference sequence). This chain's CDR3 is CSAREPREAGNTIYF. As DNA, the CDR3 is TGCAGTGCTAGAGAGCCGAGGGAGGCTGGAAACACCATATATTTT.

This chain connects TRBV29-1 to TRBJ2-7, with D possibly matching TRBD2 (7 bases). This CDR3 spans 12 amino acids. Looked up from germline, CDR1 is SQVTM and CDR2 is ANQGSEA. The V end lost 6 bases, the J end lost 6 bases, and 15 bases lay between the germline ends. The CDR3 sequence is CSVGGGRLEQYF. DNA for the CDR3: TGCAGCGTGGGGGGGGGGCGTCTCGAGCAGTACTTC.